The 16 T cell receptor beta chains reported below all come from one sample, sequenced in a study of T cell repertoires in cytomegalovirus infection. TCRdb re-called the reads with MiXCR, one entry per CDR3 protein. The profile shows approximately 140,000 distinct CDR3 sequences, approximately 9.2% of them singletons. The sequenced sample was PBMCs. Receptor source: a human donor in good health (CMV status not recorded). Some clones in this sample may be carry-over from other donors' samples.

On this clonotype itself: This could be a read error, since a much larger clone is one nucleotide away. The V and J genes are TRBV19 and TRBJ2-1; TRBD2 aligns across 9 bases. This CDR3 has 16 amino acids. V lost 5 bases and J lost 4; bases outside the gene matches: 9. Germline CDR1 reads LNHDA; CDR2 reads SQIVND (reference sequence). CDR3 in DNA: TGTGCCAGTAGTGGGGGGGCGGGGGGGCAATACAATGAGCAGTTCTTC. Its protein product is CASSGGAGGQYNEQFF.

A remark on this clonotype: A much larger clonotype is one base distant, so this may be a read error. This sequence joins TRBV5-4 and TRBJ1-3; D call uncertain. The germline CDR1 and CDR2 sequences are SGHNT and YYREEE (reference sequence). The CDR3 runs to 16 residues. The CDR3 is CAGSLKGGLLGNTIYF. DNA of the CDR3: TGTGCCGGCAGCCTCAAGGGAGGGCTCCTTGGAAACACCATATATTTT.

This clonotype was counted between two and nine times. This sequence joins TRBV29-1 and TRBJ1-4; D is ambiguous. Trimming removed 5 bases at V and 7 bases at J, with 20 bases between. The CDR3 is 15 amino acids. CDR1 and CDR2 from the germline V gene are SQVTM and ANQGSEA. CDR3 in amino acids: CSVRTRVAAGEKLFF. The CDR3 DNA is TGCAGCGTTCGGACCCGGGTCGCTGCGGGTGAAAAACTGTTTTTT.

This clonotype was detected a few times. The chain is built from TRBV12-3 or TRBV12-4 and TRBJ1-5; D is ambiguous. The CDR3 extends over 13 amino acids. Trimming left V 7 bases short and J 2 bases short, with 9 bases between. The CDR3: CASTWVGNQPQHF. CDR3 sequence (DNA): TGTGCCAGCACCTGGGTCGGCAATCAGCCCCAGCATTTT.

The chain combines TRBV20-1 with TRBJ2-3, with D possibly matching TRBD2 (5 bases). Per the germline V gene, CDR1 is DFQATT and CDR2 is SNEGSKA (reference sequence). Trimming took off 4 bases at V and 0 bases at J, with 14 bases between the two ends. This CDR3 region has 15 residues. The CDR3 nucleotides read TGCAGTGCTACATGGAGGACCTTAAGCACAGATACGCAGTATTTT. Amino acid sequence: CSATWRTLSTDTQYF.

This clonotype was observed at least ten times. The chain carries TRBV7-2 and TRBJ1-3; 9 positions agree with TRBD1. V dropped 1 base and J dropped 4; count of bases not matched to a gene: 5. The CDR3 sequence is 16 residues long. Germline CDR1 reads SGHTA; CDR2 reads FQGNSA. The CDR3: CASSLEGTGTGNTIYF. The CDR3 nucleotides are TGTGCCAGCAGCTTAGAAGGGACAGGGACGGGAAACACCATATATTTT.

In this sample, this clonotype turned up many times. Here the CDR3 DNA reads TGTGCCAGCAGCTTAAACAGGGGGCGTCAAGAGACCCAGTACTTC. This codes for CASSLNRGRQETQYF. This sequence joins TRBV7-6 and TRBJ2-5, with 9 positions matching TRBD1. Germline V gene lookup returns CDR1 SGHVS and CDR2 FNYEAQ. The CDR3 is 15 residues long. V was pared by 2 bases and J by 2 bases, with 3 bases of the junction left unmatched.

As to this clonotype: Given a much more abundant clone one base away, this may be a read error. The chain recombines TRBV6-6 with TRBJ1-1; D unresolved. Germline CDR1 is MNHNY and CDR2 is SVGAGI (reference sequence). This CDR3 has 15 amino acids. CDR3 DNA sequence: TGTGCCAGCAGTTACTTCCCCGATACGAACACTCAAGCTTTCTTT. This translates into CASSYFPDTNTQAFF.

This clonotype was counted at least ten times. The V call is TRBV19, the J call TRBJ1-2; TRBD1 agrees at 7 bases. CDR3 length equals 16 residues. Germline assignment: CDR1 LNHDA and CDR2 SQIVND (reference sequence). V shed 1 base, J shed 6 bases, and the junction held 11 bases outside the gene matches. The CDR3, as DNA: TGTGCCAGTAGTATAGGTCCGTCGACAGGGATTGATGGCTACACCTTC. It encodes CASSIGPSTGIDGYTF.

This clonotype showed up many times. The V call is TRBV7-8, the J call TRBJ2-3, with TRBD1 matching 11 bases. In germline, CDR1 is SGHVS, CDR2 FQNEAQ. V lost 5 bases, J lost 3 bases, and 10 bases stayed unmatched. This CDR3 is 17 amino acids long. CDR3 amino acids: CASSPRAGQGATDTQYF. The CDR3, as DNA: TGTGCCAGCAGCCCCAGGGCTGGACAGGGGGCAACAGATACGCAGTATTTT.

This clonotype has ten or more counts. The chain combines TRBV4-1 with TRBJ2-1; D possibly corresponds to TRBD1 (6 bases). The CDR3 runs 15 residues. Trimming cost V 8 bases and J 4 bases, with 18 bases left between them. Germline V gene data show CDR1 as MGHRA and CDR2 as YSYEKL. The DNA of the CDR3 is TGCGCCAGCCGAGCCCAGACAGGCTTATACAATGAGCAGTTCTTC. Amino acids: CASRAQTGLYNEQFF.

This clonotype was seen ten or more times. This chain links TRBV7-2 with TRBJ1-2; no reliable D call. The CDR3 covers 13 residues. Trimming removed 5 bases from V and 2 bases from J, with 9 bases in between. Germline V gene data show CDR1 as SGHTA and CDR2 as FQGNSA. The CDR3 DNA is TGTGCCAGCAGCCCAAAGAGAAACTATGGCTACACCTTC. It yields the protein CASSPKRNYGYTF.

This clonotype was counted at least ten times. The V and J genes are TRBV5-1 and TRBJ1-2; 10 bases agree with TRBD1. The CDR3 totals 14 residues. V shed 4 bases, J shed 8 bases, and the junction held 8 bases outside the gene matches. CDR1 is SGHRS, CDR2 YFSETQ, per germline. CDR3: CASSLPGQGPGYTF. Written as DNA, the CDR3 is TGCGCCAGCAGCCTCCCGGGACAGGGGCCGGGCTACACCTTC.

This clonotype was counted only a few times. The rearrangement links TRBV20-1 to TRBJ1-5; the D gene is possibly TRBD1 (6 bases). V lost 2 bases and J 6 bases, leaving 14 bases between the germline ends. The length of the CDR3 is 14 residues. From germline, CDR1 is DFQATT and CDR2 SNEGSKA (reference sequence). CDR3 nucleotide sequence: TGCAGTGCTAGACCACCACAGGGCATTCAGCCCCAGCATTTT. Amino acids: CSARPPQGIQPQHF.

This clonotype was recorded at least ten times. The chain is built from TRBV7-2 and TRBJ2-1; D is uncertain. Germline V gives CDR1 SGHTA, CDR2 FQGNSA. CDR3 length: 12 residues. Between the trimmed V and J ends, which lost 5 bases and 7 bases, there was a span of 9 bases. The CDR3 sequence is CASSPPLNEQFF. The CDR3 bases are TGTGCCAGCAGCCCACCTTTGAATGAGCAGTTCTTC.

This clonotype occurred many times. This chain links TRBV7-8 with TRBJ1-5; unclear D gene. This CDR3 is built from 13 residues. Between the trimmed V and J ends, which lost 5 bases and 5 bases, there was a span of 10 bases. Germline values: CDR1 SGHVS, CDR2 FQNEAQ. The CDR3 sequence: CASSIKGDQPQHF. The CDR3 coding sequence is TGTGCCAGCAGCATAAAAGGAGATCAGCCCCAGCATTTT. The full variable domain, in which reference TRBV7-8 and TRBJ1-5 provide the parts outside the CDR3, is GAGVSQSPRYKVAKRGQDVALRCDPISGHVSLFWYQQALGQGPEFLTYFQNEAQLDKSGLPSDRFFAERPEGSVSTLKIQRTQQEDSAVYLCASSIKGDQPQHFGDGTRLSIL.